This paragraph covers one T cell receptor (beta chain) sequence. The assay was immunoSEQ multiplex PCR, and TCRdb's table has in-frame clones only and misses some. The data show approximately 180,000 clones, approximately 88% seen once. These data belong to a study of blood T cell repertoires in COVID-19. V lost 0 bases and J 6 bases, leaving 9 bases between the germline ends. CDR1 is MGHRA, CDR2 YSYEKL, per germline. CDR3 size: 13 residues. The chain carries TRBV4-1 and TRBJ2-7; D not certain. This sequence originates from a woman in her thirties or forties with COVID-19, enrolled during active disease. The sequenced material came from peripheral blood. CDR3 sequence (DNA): TGCGCCAGCAGCCAAGATACCTATCCCGAGCAGTACTTC. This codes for CASSQDTYPEQYF.